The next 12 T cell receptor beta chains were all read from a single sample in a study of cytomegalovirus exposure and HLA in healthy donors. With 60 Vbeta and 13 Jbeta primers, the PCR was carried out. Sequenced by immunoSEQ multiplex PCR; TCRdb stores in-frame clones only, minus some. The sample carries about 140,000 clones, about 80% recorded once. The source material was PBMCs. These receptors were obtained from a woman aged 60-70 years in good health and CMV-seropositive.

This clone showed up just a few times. CDR3 amino acids: CASSTRTSLQETQYF. The CDR3 nucleotides are TGTGCCAGTAGTACCCGGACTAGCCTCCAAGAGACCCAGTACTTC. V gene TRBV19 combines with J gene TRBJ2-5; 8 bases map to TRBD2. CDR1 and CDR2 (germline): LNHDA, SQIVND (reference sequence). The CDR3 is 15 amino acids. The V and J ends lost 4 bases and 1 base, in that order; junction bases with no gene match: 5.

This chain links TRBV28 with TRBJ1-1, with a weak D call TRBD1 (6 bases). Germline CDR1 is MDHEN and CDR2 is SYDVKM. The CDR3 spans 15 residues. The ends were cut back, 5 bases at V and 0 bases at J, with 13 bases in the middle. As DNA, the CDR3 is TGTGCCAGCAGTGCTCCGGGACACGTGAACACTGAAGCTTTCTTT. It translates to CASSAPGHVNTEAFF.

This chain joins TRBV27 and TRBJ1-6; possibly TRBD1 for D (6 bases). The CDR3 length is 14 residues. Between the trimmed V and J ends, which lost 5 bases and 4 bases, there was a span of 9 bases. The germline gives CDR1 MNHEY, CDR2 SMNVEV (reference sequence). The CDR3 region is CASSETGYNSPLHF. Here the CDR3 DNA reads TGTGCCAGCAGTGAAACAGGGTATAATTCACCCCTCCACTTT.

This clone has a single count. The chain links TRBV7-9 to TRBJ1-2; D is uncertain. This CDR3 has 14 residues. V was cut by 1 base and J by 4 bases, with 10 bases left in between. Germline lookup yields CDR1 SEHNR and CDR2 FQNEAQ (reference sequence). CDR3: CASSLGAVGYGYTF. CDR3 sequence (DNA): TGTGCCAGCAGCTTAGGGGCAGTTGGCTATGGCTACACCTTC.

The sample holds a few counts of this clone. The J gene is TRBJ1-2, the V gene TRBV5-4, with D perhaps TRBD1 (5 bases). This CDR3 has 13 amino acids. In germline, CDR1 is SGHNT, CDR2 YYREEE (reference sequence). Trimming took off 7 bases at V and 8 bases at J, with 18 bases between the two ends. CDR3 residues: CASGVGLLEGYTF. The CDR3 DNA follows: TGTGCCAGCGGCGTGGGGCTCCTAGAGGGCTACACCTTC. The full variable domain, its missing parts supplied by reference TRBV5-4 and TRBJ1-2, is ETGVTQSPTHLIKTRGQQVTLRCSSQSGHNTVSWYQQALGQGPQFIFQYYREEENGRGNFPPRFSGLQFPNYSSELNVNALELDDSALYLCASGVGLLEGYTFGSGTRLTVV.

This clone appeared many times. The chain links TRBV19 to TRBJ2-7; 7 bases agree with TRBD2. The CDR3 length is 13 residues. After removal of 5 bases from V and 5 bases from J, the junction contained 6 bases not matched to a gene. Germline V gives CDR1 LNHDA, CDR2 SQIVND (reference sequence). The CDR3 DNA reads TGTGCCAGTAGTTTAAGCGGGACGAACGAGCAGTACTTC. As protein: CASSLSGTNEQYF.

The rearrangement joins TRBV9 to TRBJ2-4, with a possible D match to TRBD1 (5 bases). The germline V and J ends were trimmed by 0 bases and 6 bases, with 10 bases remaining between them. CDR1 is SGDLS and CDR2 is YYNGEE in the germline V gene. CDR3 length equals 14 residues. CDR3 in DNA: TGTGCCAGCAGCGTAGATTCGACAGTAAACATTCAGTACTTC. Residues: CASSVDSTVNIQYF. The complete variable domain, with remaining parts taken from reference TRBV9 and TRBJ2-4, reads DSGVTQTPKHLITATGQRVTLRCSPRSGDLSVYWYQQSLDQGLQFLIQYYNGEERAKGNILERFSAQQFPDLHSELNLSSLELGDSALYFCASSVDSTVNIQYFGAGTRLSVL.

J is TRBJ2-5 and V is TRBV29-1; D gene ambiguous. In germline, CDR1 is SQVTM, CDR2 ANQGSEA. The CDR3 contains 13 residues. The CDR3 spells CSHRRGAEETQYF. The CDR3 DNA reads TGCAGTCATCGACGAGGTGCTGAAGAGACCCAGTACTTC.

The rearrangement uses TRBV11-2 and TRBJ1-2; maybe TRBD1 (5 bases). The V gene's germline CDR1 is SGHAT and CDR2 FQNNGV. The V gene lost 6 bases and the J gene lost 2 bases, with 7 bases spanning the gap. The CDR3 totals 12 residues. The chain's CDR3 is CASRGRNYGYTF. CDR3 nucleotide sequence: TGTGCCAGCAGGGGGCGAAACTATGGCTACACCTTC.

The CDR3 nucleotides are TGTGCCAGCAGCCAAGGATGGACCGGTGGGGGCTACGAGCAGTACTTC. Amino acid sequence: CASSQGWTGGGYEQYF. The V and J genes are TRBV7-9 and TRBJ2-5; the D call may be TRBD1 or TRBD2 (5 bases each). The end of the DNA aligns better with TRBJ2-7, so the J call may be wrong. The CDR3 consists of 16 residues. From germline, CDR1 is SEHNR and CDR2 FQNEAQ (reference sequence).

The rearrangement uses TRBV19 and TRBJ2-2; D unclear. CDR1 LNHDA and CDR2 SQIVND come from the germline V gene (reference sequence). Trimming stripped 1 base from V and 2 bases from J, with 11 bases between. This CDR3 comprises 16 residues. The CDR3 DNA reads TGTGCCAGTAGTATAGTACGCGGATCCAACACCGGGGAGCTGTTTTTT. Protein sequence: CASSIVRGSNTGELFF.

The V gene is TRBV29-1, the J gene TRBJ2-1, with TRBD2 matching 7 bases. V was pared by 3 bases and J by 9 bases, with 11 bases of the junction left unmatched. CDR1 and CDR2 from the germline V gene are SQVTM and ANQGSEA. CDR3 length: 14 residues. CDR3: CSVEGKLALVEQFF. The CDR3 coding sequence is TGCAGCGTTGAGGGAAAACTAGCGCTGGTTGAGCAGTTCTTC.